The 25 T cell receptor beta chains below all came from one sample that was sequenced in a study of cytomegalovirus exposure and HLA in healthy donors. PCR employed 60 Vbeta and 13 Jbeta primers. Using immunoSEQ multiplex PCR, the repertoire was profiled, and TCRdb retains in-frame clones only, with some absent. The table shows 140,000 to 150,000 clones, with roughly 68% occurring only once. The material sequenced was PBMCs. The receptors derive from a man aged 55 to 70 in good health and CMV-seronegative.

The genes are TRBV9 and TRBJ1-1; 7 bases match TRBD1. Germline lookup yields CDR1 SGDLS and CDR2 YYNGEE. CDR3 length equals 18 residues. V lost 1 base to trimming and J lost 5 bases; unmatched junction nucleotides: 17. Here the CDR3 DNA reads TGTGCCAGCAGCGTAAGTTTCCGGGATGGCACAGGGGATACTGAAGCTTTCTTT. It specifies CASSVSFRDGTGDTEAFF. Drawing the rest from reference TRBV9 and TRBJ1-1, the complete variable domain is DSGVTQTPKHLITATGQRVTLRCSPRSGDLSVYWYQQSLDQGLQFLIQYYNGEERAKGNILERFSAQQFPDLHSELNLSSLELGDSALYFCASSVSFRDGTGDTEAFFGQGTRLTVV.

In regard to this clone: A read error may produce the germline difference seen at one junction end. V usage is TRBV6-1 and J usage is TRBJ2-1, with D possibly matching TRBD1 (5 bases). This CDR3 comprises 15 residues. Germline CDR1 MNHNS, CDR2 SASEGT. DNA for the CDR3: TGTGCCAGCAGCCCGACAGTAGGGTCCTTCAATGAGCAGTTCTTC. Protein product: CASSPTVGSFNEQFF.

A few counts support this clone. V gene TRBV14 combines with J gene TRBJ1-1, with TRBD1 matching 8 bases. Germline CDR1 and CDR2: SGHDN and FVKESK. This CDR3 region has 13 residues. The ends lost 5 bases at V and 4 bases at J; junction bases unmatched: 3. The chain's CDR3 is CASSVQGGTEAFF. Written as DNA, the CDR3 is TGTGCCAGCAGCGTACAGGGGGGCACTGAAGCTTTCTTT.

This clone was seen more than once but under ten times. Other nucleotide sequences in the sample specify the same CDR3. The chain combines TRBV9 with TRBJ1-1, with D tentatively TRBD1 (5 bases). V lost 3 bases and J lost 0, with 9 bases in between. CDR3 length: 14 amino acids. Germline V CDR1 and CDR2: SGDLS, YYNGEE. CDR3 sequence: CASSATEMNTEAFF. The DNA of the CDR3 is TGTGCCAGCAGCGCGACAGAAATGAACACTGAAGCTTTCTTT.

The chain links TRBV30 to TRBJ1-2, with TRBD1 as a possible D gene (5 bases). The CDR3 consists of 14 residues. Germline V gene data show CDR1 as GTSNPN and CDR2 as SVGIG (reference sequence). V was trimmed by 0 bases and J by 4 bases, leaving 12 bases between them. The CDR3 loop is CAWSVGGRGYGYTF. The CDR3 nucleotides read TGTGCCTGGAGTGTGGGGGGTCGGGGCTATGGCTACACCTTC.

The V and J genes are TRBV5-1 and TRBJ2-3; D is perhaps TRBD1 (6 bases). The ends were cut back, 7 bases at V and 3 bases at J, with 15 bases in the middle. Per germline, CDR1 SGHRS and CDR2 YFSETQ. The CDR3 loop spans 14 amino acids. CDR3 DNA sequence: TGCGCCAGCGGGCCAAGGGGGTTTACAGATACGCAGTATTTT. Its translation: CASGPRGFTDTQYF. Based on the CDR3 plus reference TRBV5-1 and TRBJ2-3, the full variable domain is KAGVTQTPRYLIKTRGQQVTLSCSPISGHRSVSWYQQTPGQGLQFLFEYFSETQRNKGNFPGRFSGRQFSNSRSEMNVSTLELGDSALYLCASGPRGFTDTQYFGPGTRLTVL.

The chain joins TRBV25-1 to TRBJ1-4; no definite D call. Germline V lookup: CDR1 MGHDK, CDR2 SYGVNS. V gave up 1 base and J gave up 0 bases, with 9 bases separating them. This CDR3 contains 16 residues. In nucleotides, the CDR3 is TGTGCCAGCAGTGAATGGAGGGCTTCAACTAATGAAAAACTGTTTTTT. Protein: CASSEWRASTNEKLFF.

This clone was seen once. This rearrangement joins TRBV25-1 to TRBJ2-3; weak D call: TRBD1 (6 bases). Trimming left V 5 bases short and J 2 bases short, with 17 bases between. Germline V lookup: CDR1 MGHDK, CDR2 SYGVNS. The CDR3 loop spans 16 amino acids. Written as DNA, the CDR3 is TGTGCCAGCAGTCTGGGGGCGGCGGCTTTCACAGATACGCAGTATTTT. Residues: CASSLGAAAFTDTQYF. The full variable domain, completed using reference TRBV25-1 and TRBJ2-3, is EADIYQTPRYLVIGTGKKITLECSQTMGHDKMYWYQQDPGMELHLIHYSYGVNSTEKGDLSSESTVSRIRTEHFPLTLESARPSHTSQYLCASSLGAAAFTDTQYFGPGTRLTVL.

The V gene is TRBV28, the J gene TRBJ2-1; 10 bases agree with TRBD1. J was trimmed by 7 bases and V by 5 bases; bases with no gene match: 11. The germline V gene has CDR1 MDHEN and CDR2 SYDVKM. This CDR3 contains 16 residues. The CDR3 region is CASSAEDRGMVNEQFF. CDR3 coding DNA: TGTGCCAGCAGTGCCGAGGACAGGGGGATGGTGAATGAGCAGTTCTTC.

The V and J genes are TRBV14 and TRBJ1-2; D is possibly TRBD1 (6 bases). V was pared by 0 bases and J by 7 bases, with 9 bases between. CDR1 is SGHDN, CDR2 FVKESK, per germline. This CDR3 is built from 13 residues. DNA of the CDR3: TGTGCCAGCAGCCAAGAGGTCAGGGGTGGCTACACCTTC. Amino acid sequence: CASSQEVRGGYTF.

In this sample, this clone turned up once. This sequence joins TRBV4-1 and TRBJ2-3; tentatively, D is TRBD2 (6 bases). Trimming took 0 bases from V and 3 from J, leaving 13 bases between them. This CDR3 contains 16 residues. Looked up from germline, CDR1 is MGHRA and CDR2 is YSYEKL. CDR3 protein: CASSQDRSGDTDTQYF. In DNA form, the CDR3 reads TGCGCCAGCAGCCAAGATAGGTCGGGAGATACAGATACGCAGTATTTT.

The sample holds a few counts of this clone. The CDR3 reads CASSQERGRYTEAFF. The CDR3 bases are TGTGCCAGCAGCCAAGAAAGAGGGAGGTACACTGAAGCTTTCTTT. The chain joins TRBV14 to TRBJ1-1, with D hard to call. Germline V gene lookup returns CDR1 SGHDN and CDR2 FVKESK. Trimming took 0 bases from V and 3 from J, leaving 11 bases between them. This CDR3 comprises 15 residues.

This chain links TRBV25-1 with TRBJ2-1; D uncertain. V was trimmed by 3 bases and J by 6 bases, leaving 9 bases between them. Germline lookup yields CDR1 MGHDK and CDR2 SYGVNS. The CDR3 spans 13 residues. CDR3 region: CASSDLGRNEQFF. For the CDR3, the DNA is TGTGCCAGCAGTGATTTGGGCCGCAATGAGCAGTTCTTC. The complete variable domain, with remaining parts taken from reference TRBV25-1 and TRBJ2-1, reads EADIYQTPRYLVIGTGKKITLECSQTMGHDKMYWYQQDPGMELHLIHYSYGVNSTEKGDLSSESTVSRIRTEHFPLTLESARPSHTSQYLCASSDLGRNEQFFGPGTRLTVL.

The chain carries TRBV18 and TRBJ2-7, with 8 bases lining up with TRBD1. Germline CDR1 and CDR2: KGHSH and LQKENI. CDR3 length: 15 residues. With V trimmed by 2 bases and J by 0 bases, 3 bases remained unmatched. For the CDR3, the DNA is TGTGCCAGCTCACCATCAGGGGGCGGCTCCTACGAGCAGTACTTC. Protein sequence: CASSPSGGGSYEQYF. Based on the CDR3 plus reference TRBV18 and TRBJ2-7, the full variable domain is NAGVMQNPRHLVRRRGQEARLRCSPMKGHSHVYWYRQLPEEGLKFMVYLQKENIIDESGMPKERFSAEFPKEGPSILRIQQVVRGDSAAYFCASSPSGGGSYEQYFGPGTRLTVT.

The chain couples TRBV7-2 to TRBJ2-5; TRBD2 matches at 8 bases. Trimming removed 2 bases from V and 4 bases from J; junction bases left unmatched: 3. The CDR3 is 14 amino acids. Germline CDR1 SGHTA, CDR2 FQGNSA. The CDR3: CASSLMLAGETQYF. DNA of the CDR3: TGTGCCAGCAGCTTAATGCTAGCGGGAGAGACCCAGTACTTC.

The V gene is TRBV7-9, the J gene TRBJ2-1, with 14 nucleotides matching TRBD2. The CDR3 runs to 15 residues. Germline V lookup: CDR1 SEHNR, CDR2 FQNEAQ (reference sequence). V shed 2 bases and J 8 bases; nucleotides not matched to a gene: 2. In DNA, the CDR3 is TGTGCCAGCAGCTTATCGGGACTAGCGGGAGATGAGCAGTTCTTC. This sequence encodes CASSLSGLAGDEQFF.

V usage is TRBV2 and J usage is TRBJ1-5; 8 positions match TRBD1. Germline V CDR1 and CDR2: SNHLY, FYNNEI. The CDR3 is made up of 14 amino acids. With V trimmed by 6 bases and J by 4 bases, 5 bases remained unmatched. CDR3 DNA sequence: TGTGCCAGCAGCGCACAGGGGGATAATCAGCCCCAGCATTTT. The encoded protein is CASSAQGDNQPQHF.

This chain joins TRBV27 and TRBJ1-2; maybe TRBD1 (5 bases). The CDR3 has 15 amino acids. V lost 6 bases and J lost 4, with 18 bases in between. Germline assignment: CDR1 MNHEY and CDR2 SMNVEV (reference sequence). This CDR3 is CASSPDSRFLYGYTF. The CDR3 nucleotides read TGTGCCAGCAGCCCAGACAGTCGGTTCCTCTATGGCTACACCTTC.

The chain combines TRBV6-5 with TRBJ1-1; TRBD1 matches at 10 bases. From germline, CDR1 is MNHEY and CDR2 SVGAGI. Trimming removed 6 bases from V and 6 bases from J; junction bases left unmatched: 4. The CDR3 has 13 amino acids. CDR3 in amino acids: CASRGQGRAEAFF. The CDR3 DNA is TGTGCCAGCAGGGGACAGGGGAGGGCTGAAGCTTTCTTT.

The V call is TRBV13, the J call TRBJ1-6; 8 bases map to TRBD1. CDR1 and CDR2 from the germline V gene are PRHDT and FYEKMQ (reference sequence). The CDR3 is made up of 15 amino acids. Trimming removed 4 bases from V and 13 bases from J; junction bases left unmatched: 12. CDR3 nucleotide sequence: TGTGCCAGCAGCTGGGGAACAGGGGGTGAAGGGCCCCTCCACTTT. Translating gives CASSWGTGGEGPLHF.

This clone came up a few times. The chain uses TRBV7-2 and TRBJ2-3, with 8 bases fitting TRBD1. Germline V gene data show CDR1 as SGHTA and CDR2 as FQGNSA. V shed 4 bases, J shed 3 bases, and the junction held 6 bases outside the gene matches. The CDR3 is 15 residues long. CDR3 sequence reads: CASSSNTGGTDTQYF. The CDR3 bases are TGTGCCAGCAGCTCCAATACAGGGGGGACAGATACGCAGTATTTT.

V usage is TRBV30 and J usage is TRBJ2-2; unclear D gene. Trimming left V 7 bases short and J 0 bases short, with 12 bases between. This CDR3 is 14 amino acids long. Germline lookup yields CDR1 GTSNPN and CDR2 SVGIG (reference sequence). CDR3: CASKITTNTGELFF. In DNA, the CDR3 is TGTGCCTCGAAAATCACAACGAACACCGGGGAGCTGTTTTTT.

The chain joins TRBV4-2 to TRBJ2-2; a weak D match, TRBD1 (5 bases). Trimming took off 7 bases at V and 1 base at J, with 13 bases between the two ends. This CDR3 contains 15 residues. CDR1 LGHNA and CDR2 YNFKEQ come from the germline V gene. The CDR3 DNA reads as TGTGCCAGCACCCACCTAGGACAGAACACCGGGGAGCTGTTTTTT. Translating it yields CASTHLGQNTGELFF.

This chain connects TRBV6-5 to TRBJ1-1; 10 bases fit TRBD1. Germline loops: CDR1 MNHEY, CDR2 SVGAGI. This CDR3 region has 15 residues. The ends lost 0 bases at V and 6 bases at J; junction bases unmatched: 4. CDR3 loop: CASSYSRGQGPEAFF. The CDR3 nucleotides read TGTGCCAGCAGTTACTCGAGGGGACAGGGGCCTGAAGCTTTCTTT.

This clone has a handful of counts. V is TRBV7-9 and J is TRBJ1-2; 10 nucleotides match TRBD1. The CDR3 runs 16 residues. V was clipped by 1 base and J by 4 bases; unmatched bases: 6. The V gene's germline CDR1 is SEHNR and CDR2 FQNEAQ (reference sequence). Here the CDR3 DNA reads TGTGCCAGCAGCTTAGGAGGGACAGGGGAAGGCTATGGCTACACCTTC. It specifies CASSLGGTGEGYGYTF.